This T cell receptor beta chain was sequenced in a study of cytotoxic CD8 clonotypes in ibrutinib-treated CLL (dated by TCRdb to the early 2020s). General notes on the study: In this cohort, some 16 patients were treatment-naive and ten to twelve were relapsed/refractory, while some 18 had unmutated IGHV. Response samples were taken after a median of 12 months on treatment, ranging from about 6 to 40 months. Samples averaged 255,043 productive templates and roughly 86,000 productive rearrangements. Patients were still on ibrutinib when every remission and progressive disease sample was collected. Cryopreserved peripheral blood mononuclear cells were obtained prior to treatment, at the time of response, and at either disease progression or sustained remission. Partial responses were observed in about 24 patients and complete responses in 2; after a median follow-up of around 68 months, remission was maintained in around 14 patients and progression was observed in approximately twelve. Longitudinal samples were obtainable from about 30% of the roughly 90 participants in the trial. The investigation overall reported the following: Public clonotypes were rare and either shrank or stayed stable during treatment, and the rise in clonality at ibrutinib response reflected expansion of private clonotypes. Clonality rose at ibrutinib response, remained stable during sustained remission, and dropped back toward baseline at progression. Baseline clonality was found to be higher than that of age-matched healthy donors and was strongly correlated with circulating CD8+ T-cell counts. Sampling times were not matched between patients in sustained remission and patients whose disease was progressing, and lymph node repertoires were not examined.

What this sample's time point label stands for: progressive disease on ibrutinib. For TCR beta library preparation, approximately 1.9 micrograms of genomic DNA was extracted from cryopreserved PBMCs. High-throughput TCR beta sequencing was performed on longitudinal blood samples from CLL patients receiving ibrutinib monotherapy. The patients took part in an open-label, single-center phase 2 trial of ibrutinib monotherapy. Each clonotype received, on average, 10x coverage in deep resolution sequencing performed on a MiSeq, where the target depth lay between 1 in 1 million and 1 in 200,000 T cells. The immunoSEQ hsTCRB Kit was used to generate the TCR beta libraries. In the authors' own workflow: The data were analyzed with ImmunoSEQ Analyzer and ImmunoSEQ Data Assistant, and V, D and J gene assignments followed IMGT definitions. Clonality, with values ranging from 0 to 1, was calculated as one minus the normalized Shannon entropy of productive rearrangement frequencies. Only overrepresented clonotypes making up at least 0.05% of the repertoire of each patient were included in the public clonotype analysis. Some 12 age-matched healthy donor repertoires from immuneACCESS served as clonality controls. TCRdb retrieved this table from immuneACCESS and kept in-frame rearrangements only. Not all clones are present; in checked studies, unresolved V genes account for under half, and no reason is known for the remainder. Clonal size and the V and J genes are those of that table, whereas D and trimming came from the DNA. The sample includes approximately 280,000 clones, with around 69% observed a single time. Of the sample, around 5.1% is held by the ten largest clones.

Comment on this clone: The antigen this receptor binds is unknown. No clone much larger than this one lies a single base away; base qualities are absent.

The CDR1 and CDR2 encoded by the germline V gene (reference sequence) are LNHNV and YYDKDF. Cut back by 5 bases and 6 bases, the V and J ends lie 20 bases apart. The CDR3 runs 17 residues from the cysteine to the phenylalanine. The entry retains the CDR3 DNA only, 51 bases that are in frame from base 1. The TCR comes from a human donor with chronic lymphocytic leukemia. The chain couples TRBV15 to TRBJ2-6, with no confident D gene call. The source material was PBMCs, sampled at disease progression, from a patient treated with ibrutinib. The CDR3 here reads CATSGHPLGTEANVLTF. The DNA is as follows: TGTGCCACCAGCGGCCACCCTTTGGGCACCGAGGCCAACGTCCTGACTTTC.